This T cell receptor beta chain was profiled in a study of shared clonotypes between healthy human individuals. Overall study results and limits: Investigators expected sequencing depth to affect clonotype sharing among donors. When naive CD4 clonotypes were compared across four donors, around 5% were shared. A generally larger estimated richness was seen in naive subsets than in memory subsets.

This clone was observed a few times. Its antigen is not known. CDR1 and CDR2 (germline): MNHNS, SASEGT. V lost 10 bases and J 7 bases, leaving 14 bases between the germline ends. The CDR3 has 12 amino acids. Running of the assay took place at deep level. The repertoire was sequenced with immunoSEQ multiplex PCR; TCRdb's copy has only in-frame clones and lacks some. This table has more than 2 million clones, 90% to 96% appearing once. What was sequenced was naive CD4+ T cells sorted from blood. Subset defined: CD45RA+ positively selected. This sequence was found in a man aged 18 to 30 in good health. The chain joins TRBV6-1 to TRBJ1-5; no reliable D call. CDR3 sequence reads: CATCPPGQPQHF. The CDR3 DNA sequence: TGTGCCACCTGCCCACCTGGGCAGCCCCAGCATTTT.